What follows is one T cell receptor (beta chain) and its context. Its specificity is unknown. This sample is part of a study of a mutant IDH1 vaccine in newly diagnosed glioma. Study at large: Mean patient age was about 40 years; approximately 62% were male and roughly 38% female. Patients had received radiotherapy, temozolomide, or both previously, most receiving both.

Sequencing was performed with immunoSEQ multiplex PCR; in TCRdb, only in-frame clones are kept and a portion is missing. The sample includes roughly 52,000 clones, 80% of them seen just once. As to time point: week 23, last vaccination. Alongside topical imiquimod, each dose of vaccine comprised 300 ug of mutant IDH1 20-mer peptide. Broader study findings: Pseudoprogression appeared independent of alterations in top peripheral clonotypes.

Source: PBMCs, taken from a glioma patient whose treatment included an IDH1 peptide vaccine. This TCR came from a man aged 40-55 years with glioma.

The CDR3 bases are TGTGCCAGTAGTAACTCGGGGGTCTCTGGAAACACCATATATTTT. Its protein product is CASSNSGVSGNTIYF. V and J are TRBV19 and TRBJ1-3; D possibly corresponds to TRBD1 (5 bases). CDR1 and CDR2 (germline): LNHDA, SQIVND (reference sequence). CDR3 size: 15 residues. V was clipped by 4 bases and J by 0 bases, with 10 bases between them. Together with reference TRBV19 and TRBJ1-3, the CDR3 gives the full variable domain: DGGITQSPKYLFRKEGQNVTLSCEQNLNHDAMYWYRQDPGQGLRLIYYSQIVNDFQKGDIAEGYSVSREKKESFPLTVTSAQKNPTAFYLCASSNSGVSGNTIYFGEGSWLTVV.